This section outlines one T cell receptor beta chain sequence together with its context. Its target is unknown. The sample originates from a study of cytomegalovirus exposure and HLA in healthy donors. Study-level points and caveats: According to a later analysis, donors in an Asian-associated ancestry cluster reportedly had fewer N-insertions than the 666-donor mean. In vitro checks showed that a few CMV-associated chains really do target CMV antigens. 164 TCR beta chains were listed as cytomegalovirus-associated.

Germline V lookup: CDR1 SNHLY, CDR2 FYNNEI. The CDR3 length is 15 residues. Trimming shortened V by 5 bases and J by 2 bases, and 14 bases separated the two germline ends. The PCR ran on 60 Vbeta and 13 Jbeta primers. The data were produced by immunoSEQ multiplex PCR, yet TCRdb's version contains in-frame clones alone and is incomplete. The data show about 160,000 clones, about 80% seen once. This sequence originates from a woman in her fifties or sixties in good health and CMV-seronegative. The source material was PBMCs. The chain uses TRBV2 and TRBJ2-3; D is perhaps TRBD1 (6 bases). For the CDR3, the DNA is TGTGCCAGCAGTAGTAGTACAGGGAACACAGATACGCAGTATTTT. Translated, it gives CASSSSTGNTDTQYF.